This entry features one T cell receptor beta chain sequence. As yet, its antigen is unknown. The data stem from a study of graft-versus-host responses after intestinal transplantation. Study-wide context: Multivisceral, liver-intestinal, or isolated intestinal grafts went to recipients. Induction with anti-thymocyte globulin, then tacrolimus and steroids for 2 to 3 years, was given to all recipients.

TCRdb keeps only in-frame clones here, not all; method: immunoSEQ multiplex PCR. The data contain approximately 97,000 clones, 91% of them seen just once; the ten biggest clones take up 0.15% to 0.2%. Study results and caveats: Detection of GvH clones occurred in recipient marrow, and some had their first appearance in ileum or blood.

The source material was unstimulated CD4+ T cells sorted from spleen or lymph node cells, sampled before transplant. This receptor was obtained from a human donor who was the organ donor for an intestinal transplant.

The CDR3 spells CASSRTSRNIQYF. Written as DNA, the CDR3 is TGCGCCAGCAGCCGGACTAGTAGAAACATTCAGTACTTC. The J gene is TRBJ2-4, the V gene TRBV4-1, with 7 bases lining up with TRBD2. This CDR3 contains 13 residues. The germline CDR1 and CDR2 sequences are MGHRA and YSYEKL. J lost 6 bases, V lost 4 bases, and 3 bases had no gene match.